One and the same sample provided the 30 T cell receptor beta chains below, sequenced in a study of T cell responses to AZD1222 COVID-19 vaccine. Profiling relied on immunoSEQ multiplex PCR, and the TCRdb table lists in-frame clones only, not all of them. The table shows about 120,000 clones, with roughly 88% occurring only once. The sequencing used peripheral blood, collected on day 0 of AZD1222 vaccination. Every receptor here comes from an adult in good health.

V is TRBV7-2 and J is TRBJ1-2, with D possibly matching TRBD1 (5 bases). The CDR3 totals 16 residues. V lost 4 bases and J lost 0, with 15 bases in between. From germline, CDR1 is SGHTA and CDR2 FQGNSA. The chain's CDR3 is CASSSGGGRTNYGYTF. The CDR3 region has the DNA TGTGCCAGCAGCTCCGGGGGTGGGCGGACTAACTATGGCTACACCTTC.

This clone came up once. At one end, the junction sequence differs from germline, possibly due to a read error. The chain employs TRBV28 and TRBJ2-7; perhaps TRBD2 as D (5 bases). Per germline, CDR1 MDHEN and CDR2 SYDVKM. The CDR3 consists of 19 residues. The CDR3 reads CASSLWSGSTILSSYEQCF. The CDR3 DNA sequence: TGTGCCAGCAGTTTATGGTCGGGGTCCACAATCCTATCTTCCTACGAGCAGTGCTTC.

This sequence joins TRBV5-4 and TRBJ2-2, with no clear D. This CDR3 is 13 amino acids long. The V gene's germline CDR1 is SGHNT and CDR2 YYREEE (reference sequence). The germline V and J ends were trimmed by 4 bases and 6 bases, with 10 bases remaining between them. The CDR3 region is CASSPSRSGELFF. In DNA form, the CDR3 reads TGTGCCAGCAGCCCCTCCCGGTCCGGGGAGCTGTTTTTT.

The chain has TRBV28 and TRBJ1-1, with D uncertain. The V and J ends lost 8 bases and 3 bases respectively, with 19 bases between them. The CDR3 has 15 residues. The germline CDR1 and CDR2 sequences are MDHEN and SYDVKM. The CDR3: CASGSQTRIYTEAFF. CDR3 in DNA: TGTGCCAGCGGGAGTCAAACGCGGATTTACACTGAAGCTTTCTTT.

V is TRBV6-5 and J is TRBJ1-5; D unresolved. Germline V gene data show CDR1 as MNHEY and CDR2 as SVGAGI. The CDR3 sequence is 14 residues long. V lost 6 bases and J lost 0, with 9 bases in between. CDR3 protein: CASSQEFSNQPQHF. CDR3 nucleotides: TGTGCCAGCAGCCAGGAATTTAGCAATCAGCCCCAGCATTTT.

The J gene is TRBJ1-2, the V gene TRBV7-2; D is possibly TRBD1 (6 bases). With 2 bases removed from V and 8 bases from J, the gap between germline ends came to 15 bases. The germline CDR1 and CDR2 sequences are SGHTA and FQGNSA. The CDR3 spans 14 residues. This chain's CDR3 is CASSLRGGHGGYTF. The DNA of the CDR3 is TGTGCCAGCAGCTTAAGGGGGGGCCACGGGGGCTACACCTTC.

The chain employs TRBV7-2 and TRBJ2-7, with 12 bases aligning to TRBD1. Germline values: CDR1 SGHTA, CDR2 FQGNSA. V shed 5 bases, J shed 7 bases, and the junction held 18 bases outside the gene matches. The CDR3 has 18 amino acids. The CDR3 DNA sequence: TGTGCCAGCAGCCCGACCCCTCGGGGACAGGGGGCCCTAGGAGAGCAGTACTTC. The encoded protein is CASSPTPRGQGALGEQYF. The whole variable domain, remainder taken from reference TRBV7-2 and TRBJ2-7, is GAGVSQSPSNKVTEKGKDVELRCDPISGHTALYWYRQSLGQGLEFLIYFQGNSAPDKSGLPSDRFSAERTGGSVSTLTIQRTQQEDSAVYLCASSPTPRGQGALGEQYFGPGTRLTVT.

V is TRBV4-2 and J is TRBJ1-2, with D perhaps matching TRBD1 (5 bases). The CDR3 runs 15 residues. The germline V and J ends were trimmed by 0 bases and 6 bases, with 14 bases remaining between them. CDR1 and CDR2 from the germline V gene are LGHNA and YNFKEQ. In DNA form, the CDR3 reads TGTGCCAGCAGCCAAGAGGCGCAGGGAGAAGATGGCTACACCTTC. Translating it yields CASSQEAQGEDGYTF.

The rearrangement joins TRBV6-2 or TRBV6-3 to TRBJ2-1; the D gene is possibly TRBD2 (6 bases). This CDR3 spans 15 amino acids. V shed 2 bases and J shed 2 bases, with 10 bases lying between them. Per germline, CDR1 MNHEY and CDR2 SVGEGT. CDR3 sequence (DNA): TGTGCCAGCAGTTACGGAGGGGCTCCCTACAATGAGCAGTTCTTC. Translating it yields CASSYGGAPYNEQFF.

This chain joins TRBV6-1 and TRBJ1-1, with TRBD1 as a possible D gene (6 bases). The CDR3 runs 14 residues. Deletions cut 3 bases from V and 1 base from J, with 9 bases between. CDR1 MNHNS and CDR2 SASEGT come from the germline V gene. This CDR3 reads CASSDRTANTEAFF. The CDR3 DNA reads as TGTGCCAGCAGTGACCGGACAGCGAACACTGAAGCTTTCTTT.

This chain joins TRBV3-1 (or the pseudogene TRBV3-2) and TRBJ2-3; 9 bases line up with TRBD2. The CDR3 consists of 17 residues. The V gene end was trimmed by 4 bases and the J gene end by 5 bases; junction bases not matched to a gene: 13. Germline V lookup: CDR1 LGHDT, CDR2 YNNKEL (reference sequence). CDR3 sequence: CASSRRGAGGSLDTQYF. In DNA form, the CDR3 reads TGTGCCAGCAGCCGCCGGGGAGCGGGGGGCTCTTTAGATACGCAGTATTTT.

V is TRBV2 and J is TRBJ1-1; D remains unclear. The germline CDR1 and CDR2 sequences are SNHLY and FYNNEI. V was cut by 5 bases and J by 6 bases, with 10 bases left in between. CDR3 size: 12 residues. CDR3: CASSRHPAEAFF. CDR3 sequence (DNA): TGTGCCAGCAGTAGACACCCAGCTGAAGCTTTCTTT. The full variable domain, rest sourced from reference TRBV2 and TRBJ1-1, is EPEVTQTPSHQVTQMGQEVILRCVPISNHLYFYWYRQILGQKVEFLVSFYNNEISEKSEIFDDQFSVERPDGSNFTLKIRSTKLEDSAMYFCASSRHPAEAFFGQGTRLTVV.

The CDR3 sequence is CASSLDRATDTQYF. The CDR3 region has the DNA TGTGCCAGCAGCCTGGACAGGGCCACAGATACGCAGTATTTT. The chain combines TRBV11-2 with TRBJ2-3; 8 bases agree with TRBD1. The CDR3 spans 14 residues. Germline loops: CDR1 SGHAT, CDR2 FQNNGV. V gave up 5 bases and J gave up 2 bases; unmatched junction bases: 3.

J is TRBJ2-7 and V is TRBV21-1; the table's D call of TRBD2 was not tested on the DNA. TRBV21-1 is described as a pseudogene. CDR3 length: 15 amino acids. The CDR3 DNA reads TGTGCCAGCAGCAACCTTGGCGGGGCAACCTACGAGCAGTACTTC. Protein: CASSNLGGATYEQYF.

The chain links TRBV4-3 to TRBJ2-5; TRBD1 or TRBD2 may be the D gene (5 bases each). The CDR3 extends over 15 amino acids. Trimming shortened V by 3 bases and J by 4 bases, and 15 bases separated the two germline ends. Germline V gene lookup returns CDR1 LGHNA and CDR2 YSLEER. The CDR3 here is CASSHGTGYLETQYF. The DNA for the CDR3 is TGCGCCAGCAGCCATGGGACCGGTTACCTAGAGACCCAGTACTTC.

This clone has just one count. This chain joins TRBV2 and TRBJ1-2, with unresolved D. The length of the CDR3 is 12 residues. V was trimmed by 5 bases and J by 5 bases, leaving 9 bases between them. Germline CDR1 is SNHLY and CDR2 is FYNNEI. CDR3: CASSREVYGYTF. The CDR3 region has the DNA TGTGCCAGCAGTAGAGAGGTTTATGGCTACACCTTC.

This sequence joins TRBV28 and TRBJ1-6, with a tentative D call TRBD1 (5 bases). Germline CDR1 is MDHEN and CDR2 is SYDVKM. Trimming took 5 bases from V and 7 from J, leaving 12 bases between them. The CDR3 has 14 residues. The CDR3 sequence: CASSPTVVNSPLHF. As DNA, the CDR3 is TGTGCCAGCAGTCCGACAGTGGTCAATTCACCCCTCCACTTT.

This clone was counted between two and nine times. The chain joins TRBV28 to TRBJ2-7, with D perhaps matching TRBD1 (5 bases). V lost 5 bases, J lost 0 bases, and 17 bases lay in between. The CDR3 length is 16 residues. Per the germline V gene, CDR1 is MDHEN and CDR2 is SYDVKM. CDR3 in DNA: TGTGCCAGCAGTCGCCCGCAGGGCACCTACTCCTACGAGCAGTACTTC. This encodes CASSRPQGTYSYEQYF.

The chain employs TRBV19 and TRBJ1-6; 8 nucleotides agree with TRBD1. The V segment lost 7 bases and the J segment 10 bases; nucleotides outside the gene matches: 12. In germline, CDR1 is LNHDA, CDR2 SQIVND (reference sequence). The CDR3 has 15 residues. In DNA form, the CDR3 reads TGTGCCAGTACCCCGACAGGGGTGAGCGGGTCACCCCTCCACTTT. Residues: CASTPTGVSGSPLHF.

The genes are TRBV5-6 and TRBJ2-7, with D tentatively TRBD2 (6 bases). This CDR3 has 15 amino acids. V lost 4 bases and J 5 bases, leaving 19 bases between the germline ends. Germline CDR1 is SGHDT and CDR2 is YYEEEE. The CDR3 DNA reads TGTGCCAGCAGCCCGACGGGCCGGGCGGGGCACGAGCAGTACTTC. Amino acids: CASSPTGRAGHEQYF.

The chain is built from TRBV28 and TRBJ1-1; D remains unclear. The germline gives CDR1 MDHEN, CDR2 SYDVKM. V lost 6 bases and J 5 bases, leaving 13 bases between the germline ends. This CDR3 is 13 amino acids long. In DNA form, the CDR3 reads TGTGCCAGCAGGCATCAACGGTTGACTGAAGCTTTCTTT. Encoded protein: CASRHQRLTEAFF.

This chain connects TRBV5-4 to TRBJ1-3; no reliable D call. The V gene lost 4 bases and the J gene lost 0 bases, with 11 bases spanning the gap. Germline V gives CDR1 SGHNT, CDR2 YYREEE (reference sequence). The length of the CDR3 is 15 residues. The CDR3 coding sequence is TGTGCCAGCAGCCAAGGTGTCCCCTCTGGAAACACCATATATTTT. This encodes CASSQGVPSGNTIYF.

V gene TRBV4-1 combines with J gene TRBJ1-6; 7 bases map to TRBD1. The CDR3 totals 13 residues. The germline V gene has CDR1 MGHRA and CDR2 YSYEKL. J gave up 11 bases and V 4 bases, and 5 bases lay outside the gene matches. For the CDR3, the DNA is TGCGCCAGCAGCCCCCCAGGGGGTCCACCCCTCCACTTT. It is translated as CASSPPGGPPLHF.

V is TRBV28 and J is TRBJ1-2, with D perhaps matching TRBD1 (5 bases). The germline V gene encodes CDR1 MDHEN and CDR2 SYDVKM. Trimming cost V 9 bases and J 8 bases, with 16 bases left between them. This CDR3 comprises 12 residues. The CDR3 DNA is TGTGCCAGTTTCCGGGACGCTGGCGGCTACACCTTC. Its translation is CASFRDAGGYTF.

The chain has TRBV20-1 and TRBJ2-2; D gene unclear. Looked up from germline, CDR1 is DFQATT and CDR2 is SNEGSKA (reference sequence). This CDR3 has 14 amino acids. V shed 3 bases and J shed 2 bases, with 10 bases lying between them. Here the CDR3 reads CSASEAPNTGELFF. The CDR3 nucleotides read TGCAGTGCTAGTGAGGCCCCAAACACCGGGGAGCTGTTTTTT.

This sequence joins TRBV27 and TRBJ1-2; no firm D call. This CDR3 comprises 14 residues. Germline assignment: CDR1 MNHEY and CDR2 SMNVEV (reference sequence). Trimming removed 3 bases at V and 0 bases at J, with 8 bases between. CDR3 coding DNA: TGTGCCAGCAGTTTCAAGGGAGCTAACTATGGCTACACCTTC. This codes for CASSFKGANYGYTF.

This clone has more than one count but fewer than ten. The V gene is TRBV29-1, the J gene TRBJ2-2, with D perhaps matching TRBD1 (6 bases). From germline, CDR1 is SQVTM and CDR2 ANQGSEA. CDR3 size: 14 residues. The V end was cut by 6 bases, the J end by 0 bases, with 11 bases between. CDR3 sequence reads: CSVQGSANTGELFF. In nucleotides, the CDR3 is TGCAGCGTACAGGGTTCTGCGAACACCGGGGAGCTGTTTTTT.

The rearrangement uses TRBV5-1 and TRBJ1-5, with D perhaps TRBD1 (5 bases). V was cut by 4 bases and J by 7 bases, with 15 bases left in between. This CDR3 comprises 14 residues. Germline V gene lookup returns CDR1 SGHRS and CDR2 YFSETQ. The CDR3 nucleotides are TGCGCCAGCAGCGGGTCAGGGAACGGGCAGCCCCAGCATTTT. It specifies CASSGSGNGQPQHF. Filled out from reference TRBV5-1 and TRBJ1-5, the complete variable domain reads KAGVTQTPRYLIKTRGQQVTLSCSPISGHRSVSWYQQTPGQGLQFLFEYFSETQRNKGNFPGRFSGRQFSNSRSEMNVSTLELGDSALYLCASSGSGNGQPQHFGDGTRLSIL.

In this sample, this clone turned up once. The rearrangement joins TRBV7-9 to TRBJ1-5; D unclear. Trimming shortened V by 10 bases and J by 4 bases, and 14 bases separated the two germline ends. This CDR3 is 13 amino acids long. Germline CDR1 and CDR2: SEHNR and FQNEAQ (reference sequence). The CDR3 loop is CAIPGPVNQPQHF. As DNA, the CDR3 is TGTGCCATCCCGGGCCCTGTAAATCAGCCCCAGCATTTT.

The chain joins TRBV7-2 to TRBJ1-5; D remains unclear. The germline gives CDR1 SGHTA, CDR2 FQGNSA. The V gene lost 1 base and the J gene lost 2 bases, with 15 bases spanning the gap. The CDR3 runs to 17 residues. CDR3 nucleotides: TGTGCCAGCAGCTTAGAATGGCGGAGTACGGGCAATCAGCCCCAGCATTTT. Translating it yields CASSLEWRSTGNQPQHF.